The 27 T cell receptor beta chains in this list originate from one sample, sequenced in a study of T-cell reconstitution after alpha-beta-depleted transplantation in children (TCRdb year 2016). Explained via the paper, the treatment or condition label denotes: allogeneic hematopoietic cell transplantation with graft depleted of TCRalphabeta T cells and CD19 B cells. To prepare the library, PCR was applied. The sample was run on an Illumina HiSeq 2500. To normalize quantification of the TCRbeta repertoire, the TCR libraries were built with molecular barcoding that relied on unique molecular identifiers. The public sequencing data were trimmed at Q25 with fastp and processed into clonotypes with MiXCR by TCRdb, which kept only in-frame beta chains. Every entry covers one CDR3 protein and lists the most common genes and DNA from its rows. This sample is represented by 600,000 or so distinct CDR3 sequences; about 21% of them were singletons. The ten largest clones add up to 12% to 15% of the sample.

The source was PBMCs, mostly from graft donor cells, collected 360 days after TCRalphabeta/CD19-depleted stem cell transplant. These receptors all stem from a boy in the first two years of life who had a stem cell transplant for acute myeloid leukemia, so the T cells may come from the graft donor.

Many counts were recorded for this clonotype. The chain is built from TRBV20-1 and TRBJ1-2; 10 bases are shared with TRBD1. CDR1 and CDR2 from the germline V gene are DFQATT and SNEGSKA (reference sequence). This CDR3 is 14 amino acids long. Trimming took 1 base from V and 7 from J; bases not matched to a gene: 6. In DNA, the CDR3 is TGCAGTGCTAGAGTTACCGGGACAGGGGCTGGCTACACCTTC. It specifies CSARVTGTGAGYTF.

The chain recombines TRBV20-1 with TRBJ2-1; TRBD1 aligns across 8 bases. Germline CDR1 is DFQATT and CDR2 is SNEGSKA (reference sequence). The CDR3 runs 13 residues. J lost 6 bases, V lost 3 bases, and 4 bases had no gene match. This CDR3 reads CSARFTGGNEQFF. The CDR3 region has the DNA TGCAGTGCTAGGTTTACAGGGGGCAATGAGCAGTTCTTC.

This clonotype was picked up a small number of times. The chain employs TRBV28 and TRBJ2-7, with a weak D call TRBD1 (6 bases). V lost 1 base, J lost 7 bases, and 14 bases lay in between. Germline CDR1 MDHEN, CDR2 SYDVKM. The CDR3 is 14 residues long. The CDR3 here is CASSLSTTGWEQYV. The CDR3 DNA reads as TGTGCCAGCAGTTTATCCACAACAGGGTGGGAGCAGTACGTC.

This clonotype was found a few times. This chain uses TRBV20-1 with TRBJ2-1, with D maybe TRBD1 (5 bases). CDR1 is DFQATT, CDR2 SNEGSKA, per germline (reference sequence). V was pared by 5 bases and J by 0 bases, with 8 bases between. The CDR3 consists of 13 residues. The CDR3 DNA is TGCAGTGCTGAAGGGGACTCCTACAATGAGCAGTTCTTC. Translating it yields CSAEGDSYNEQFF.

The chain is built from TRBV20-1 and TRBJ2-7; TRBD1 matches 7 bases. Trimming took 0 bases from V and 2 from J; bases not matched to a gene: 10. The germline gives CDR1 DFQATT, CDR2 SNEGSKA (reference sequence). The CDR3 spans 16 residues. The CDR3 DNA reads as TGCAGTGCTAGAGACCGCCTCAGGGGGTTCCCCTACGAGCAGTACGTC. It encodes CSARDRLRGFPYEQYV.

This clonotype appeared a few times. CDR3 in amino acids: CASRSSPGQGTDTQYF. In DNA, the CDR3 is TGTGCCAGCAGATCCTCACCGGGACAGGGCACAGATACGCAGTATTTT. J is TRBJ2-3 and V is TRBV28; 8 bases line up with TRBD1. V was clipped by 6 bases and J by 1 base; unmatched bases: 9. The CDR3 covers 16 residues. From germline, CDR1 is MDHEN and CDR2 SYDVKM.

CDR3 nucleotides: TGCAGTGCAGCGGGACTAGGGAGGTTGAATACGCAGTATTTT. Translation gives CSAAGLGRLNTQYF. The chain is built from TRBV20-1 and TRBJ2-3; TRBD2 matches 8 bases. The CDR3 is 14 amino acids. V was clipped by 6 bases and J by 7 bases; unmatched bases: 12. Germline values: CDR1 DFQATT, CDR2 SNEGSKA (reference sequence).

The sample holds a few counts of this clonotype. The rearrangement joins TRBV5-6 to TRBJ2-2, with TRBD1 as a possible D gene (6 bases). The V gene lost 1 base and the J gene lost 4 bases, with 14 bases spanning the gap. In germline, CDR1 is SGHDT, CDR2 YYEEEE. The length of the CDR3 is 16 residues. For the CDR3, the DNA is TGTGCCAGCAGCTTGTACGCAGGGGTGACCACCGGGGAGCTGTTTTTT. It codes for CASSLYAGVTTGELFF.

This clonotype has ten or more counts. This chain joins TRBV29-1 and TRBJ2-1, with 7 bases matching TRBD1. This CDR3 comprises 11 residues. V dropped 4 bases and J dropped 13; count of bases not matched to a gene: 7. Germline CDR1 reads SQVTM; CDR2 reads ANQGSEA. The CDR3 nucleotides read TGCAGCGTTGGGGGTGGGGACAGACAGTTCTTC. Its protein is CSVGGGDRQFF.

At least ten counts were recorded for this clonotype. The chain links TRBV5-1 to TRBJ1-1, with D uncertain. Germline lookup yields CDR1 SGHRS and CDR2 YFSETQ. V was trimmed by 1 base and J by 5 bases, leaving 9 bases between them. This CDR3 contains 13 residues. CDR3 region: CASSLTPRTEAFF. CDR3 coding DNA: TGCGCCAGCAGCTTGACCCCAAGAACTGAAGCTTTCTTT.

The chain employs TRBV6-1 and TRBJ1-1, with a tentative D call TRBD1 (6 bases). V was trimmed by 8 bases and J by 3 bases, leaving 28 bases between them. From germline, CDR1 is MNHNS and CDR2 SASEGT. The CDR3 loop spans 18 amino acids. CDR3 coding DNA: TGTGCCAGCTTTGGGGGGGCCGCTAATTACCTGGGGGACACTGAAGCTTTCTTT. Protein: CASFGGAANYLGDTEAFF.

Here the CDR3 DNA reads TGCAGCGTTGTAAAGGAAGAGACCCAGTACTTC. This translates into CSVVKEETQYF. The chain employs TRBV29-1 and TRBJ2-5; no reliable D call. V was trimmed by 4 bases and J by 3 bases, leaving 6 bases between them. Germline CDR1 and CDR2: SQVTM and ANQGSEA. This CDR3 is 11 amino acids long.

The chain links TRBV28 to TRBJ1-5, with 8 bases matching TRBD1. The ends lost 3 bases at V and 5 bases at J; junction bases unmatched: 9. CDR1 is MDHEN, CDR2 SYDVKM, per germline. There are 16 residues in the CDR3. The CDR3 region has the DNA TGTGCCAGCAGTTTCCCGACAGGGGCCAGGGATCAGCCCCAGCATTTT. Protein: CASSFPTGARDQPQHF.

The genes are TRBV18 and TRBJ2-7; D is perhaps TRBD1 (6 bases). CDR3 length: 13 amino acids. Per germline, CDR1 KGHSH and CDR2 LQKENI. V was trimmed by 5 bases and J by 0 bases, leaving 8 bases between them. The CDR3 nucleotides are TGTGCCAGCTCAGGACAGAGCTCCTACGAGCAGTACGTC. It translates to CASSGQSSYEQYV.

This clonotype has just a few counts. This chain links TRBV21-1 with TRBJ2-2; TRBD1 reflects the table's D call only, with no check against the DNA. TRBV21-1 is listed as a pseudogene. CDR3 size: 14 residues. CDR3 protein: CASRKTGLDGELFF. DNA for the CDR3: TGTGCCAGCAGAAAGACAGGGCTCGACGGGGAGCTGTTTTTT.

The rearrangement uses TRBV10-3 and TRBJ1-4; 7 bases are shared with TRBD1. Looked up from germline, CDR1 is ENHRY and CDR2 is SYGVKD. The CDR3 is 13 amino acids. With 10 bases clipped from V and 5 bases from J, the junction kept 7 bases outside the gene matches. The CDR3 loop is CATHDRDNEKLFF. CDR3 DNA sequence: TGTGCCACCCACGACAGGGACAATGAAAAACTGTTTTTT.

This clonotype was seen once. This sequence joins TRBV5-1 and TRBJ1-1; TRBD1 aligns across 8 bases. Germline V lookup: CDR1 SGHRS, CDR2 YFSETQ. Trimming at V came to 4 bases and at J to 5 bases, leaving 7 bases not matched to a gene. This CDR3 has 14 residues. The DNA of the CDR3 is TGCGCCAGCAGCACGGATACAGGGGGGACTGAAGCTTTCTTT. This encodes CASSTDTGGTEAFF.

The CDR3 sequence: CSARRLAGGVETQYF. The DNA for the CDR3 is TGCAGTGCTAGAAGACTAGCGGGGGGCGTAGAGACCCAGTACTTC. The chain recombines TRBV20-1 with TRBJ2-5; TRBD2 matches 13 bases. This CDR3 is built from 15 residues. CDR1 and CDR2 (germline): DFQATT, SNEGSKA (reference sequence). J was trimmed by 4 bases and V by 2 bases; bases with no gene match: 4.

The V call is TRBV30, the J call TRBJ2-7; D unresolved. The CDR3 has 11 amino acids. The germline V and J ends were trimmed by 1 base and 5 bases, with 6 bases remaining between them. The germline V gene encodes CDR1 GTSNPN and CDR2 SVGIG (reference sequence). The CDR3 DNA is TGTGCCTGGAGTGCCTCAAACGAGCAGTACTTC. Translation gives CAWSASNEQYF.

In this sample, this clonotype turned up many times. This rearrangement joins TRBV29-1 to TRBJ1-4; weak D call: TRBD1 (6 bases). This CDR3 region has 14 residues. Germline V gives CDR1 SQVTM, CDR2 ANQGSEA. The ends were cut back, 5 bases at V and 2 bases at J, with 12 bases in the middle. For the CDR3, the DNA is TGCAGCGTTCTGTACAGGGCCACTAATGAAAAACTGTTTTTT. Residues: CSVLYRATNEKLFF.

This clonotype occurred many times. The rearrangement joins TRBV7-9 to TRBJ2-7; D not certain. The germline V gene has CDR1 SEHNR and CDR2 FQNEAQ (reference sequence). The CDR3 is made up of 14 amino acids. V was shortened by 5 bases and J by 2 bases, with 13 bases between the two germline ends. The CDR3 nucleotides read TGTGCCAGCAGCCAGAGTGAAGAGCCCTACGAGCAGTACGTC. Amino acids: CASSQSEEPYEQYV.

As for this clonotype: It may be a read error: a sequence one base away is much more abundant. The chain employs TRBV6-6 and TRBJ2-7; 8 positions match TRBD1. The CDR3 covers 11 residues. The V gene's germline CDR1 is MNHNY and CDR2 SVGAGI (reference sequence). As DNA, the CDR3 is TGTGCCAGCGCCGACAGGGGCCAGCAGCACTTC. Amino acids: CASADRGQQHF.

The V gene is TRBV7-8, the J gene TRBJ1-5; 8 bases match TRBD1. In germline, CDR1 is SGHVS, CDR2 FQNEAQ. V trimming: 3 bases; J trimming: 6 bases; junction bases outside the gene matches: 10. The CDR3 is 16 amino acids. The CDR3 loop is CASSLTGTGGSQPQHF. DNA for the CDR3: TGTGCCAGCAGCTTGACGGGGACAGGTGGGAGTCAGCCCCAGCATTTT.

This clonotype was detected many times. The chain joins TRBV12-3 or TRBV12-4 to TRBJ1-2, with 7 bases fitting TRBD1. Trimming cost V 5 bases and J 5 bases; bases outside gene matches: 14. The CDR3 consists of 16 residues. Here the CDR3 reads CASSPGQALYSYGYTF. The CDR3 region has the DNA TGTGCCAGCAGTCCTGGACAGGCGCTCTACTCTTATGGCTACACCTTC.

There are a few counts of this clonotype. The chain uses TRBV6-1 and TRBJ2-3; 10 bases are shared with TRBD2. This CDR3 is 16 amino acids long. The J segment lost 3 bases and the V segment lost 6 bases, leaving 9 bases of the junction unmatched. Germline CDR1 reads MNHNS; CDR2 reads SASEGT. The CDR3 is CASSQIPGLATDTQYF. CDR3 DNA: TGTGCCAGCAGCCAAATACCGGGACTAGCGACAGATACGCAGTATTTT.

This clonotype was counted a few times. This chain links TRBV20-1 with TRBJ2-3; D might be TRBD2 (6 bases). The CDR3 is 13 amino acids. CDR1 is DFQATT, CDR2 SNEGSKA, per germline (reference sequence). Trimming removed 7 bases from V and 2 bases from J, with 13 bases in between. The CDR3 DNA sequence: TGCAGTGGGGGAGCGGGTCACACAGATACGCAGTATTTT. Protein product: CSGGAGHTDTQYF.

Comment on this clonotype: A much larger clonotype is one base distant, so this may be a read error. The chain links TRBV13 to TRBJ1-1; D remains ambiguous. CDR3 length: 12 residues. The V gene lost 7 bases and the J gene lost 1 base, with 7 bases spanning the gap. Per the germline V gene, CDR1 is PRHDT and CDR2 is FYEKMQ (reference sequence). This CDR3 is CASTLENTEAFF. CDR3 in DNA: TGTGCCAGCACCCTAGAGAACACTGAAGCTTTCTTT.